This T cell receptor beta chain was found in a study of shared clonotypes between healthy human individuals. This clone occurred many times. Trimming took off 0 bases at V and 0 bases at J, with 7 bases between the two ends. The CDR3 extends over 15 amino acids. CDR1 is SGHRS and CDR2 is YFSETQ in the germline V gene. The protocol was immunoSEQ multiplex PCR, while the TCRdb copy is restricted to in-frame clones and leaves out a portion. The data hold approximately 940,000 clones, with approximately 80% observed a single time. The chain joins TRBV5-1 to TRBJ2-1, with D perhaps TRBD2 (5 bases). The TCR comes from a man between 18 and 35 years old in good health. Sample: memory CD4+ T cells sorted from blood. The subset here: CD45RA-negative fraction. The CDR3 nucleotides are TGCGCCAGCAGCTTGGATGGAGGCTCCTACAATGAGCAGTTCTTC. Protein: CASSLDGGSYNEQFF.